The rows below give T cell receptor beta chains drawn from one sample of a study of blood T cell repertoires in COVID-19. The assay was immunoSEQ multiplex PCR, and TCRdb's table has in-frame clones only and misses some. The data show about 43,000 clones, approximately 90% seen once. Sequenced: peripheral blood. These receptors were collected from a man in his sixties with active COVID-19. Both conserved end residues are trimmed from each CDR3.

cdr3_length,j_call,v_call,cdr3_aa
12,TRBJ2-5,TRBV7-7,ASSATGTQETQY
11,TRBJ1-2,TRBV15,ATSSNSPYGYT
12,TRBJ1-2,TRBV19,ASSVYREDYGYT
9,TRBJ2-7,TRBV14,ASSHTYEQY
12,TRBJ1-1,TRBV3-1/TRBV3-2,ASSRGQFNTEAF
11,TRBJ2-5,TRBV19,ASSGTAQETQY
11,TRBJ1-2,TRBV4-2,ASSPSTGYGYT
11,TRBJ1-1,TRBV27,ASSSLLTGKAF
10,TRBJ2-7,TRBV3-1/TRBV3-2,ASSYFSYEQY
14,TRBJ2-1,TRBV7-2,ASSLTGTSGQNEQF
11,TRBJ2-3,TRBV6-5,ATRRVSTDTQY
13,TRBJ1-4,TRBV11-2,ASSLEAGGDEKLF
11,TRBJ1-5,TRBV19,ASRRDIYQPQH